The 30 T cell receptor beta chains presented below share a single source sample, sequenced in a study of blood T cell repertoires in COVID-19. The repertoire was sequenced with immunoSEQ multiplex PCR; TCRdb's copy has only in-frame clones and lacks some. The sample lists 100,000 or so clones, less than 85% occurring once. Sequencing used peripheral blood. The receptor source for this set is a man between 65 and 85 years old with active or convalescent COVID-19.

This chain links TRBV5-1 with TRBJ2-2; 8 bases are a match to TRBD2. Germline V gives CDR1 SGHRS, CDR2 YFSETQ. V lost 0 bases, J lost 7 bases, and 8 bases stayed unmatched. This CDR3 region has 16 residues. The CDR3 DNA reads TGCGCCAGCAGCTTGGTTGTTAGCGGGACCGGCGGGGAGCTGTTTTTT. Amino acid sequence: CASSLVVSGTGGELFF.

This clone was found a few times. This sequence joins TRBV3-1 (or the pseudogene TRBV3-2) and TRBJ1-3, with D perhaps matching TRBD1 (6 bases). CDR1 and CDR2 from the germline V gene are LGHDT and YNNKEL (reference sequence). Trimming removed 6 bases from V and 4 bases from J, with 19 bases in between. The CDR3 consists of 16 residues. CDR3: CASSYGSGTTGNTIYF. DNA of the CDR3: TGTGCCAGCAGTTACGGTTCCGGGACAACGGGAAACACCATATATTTT.

For this clone: This sample includes further DNA sequences coding for the same CDR3. The chain uses TRBV2 and TRBJ1-5; D may be TRBD1 (5 bases). Germline CDR1 SNHLY, CDR2 FYNNEI. The CDR3 is made up of 13 amino acids. Trimming stripped 8 bases from V and 3 bases from J, with 11 bases between. CDR3 loop: CASSRQINQPQHF. CDR3 sequence (DNA): TGTGCCAGCTCGCGACAGATCAATCAGCCCCAGCATTTT.

The sample holds a few counts of this clone. V usage is TRBV2 and J usage is TRBJ1-2; maybe TRBD1 (5 bases). The ends were cut back, 1 base at V and 4 bases at J, with 7 bases in the middle. The CDR3 contains 13 residues. Germline assignment: CDR1 SNHLY and CDR2 FYNNEI. As DNA, the CDR3 is TGTGCCAGCAGTGAAGAGGGGTCCTATGGCTACACCTTC. It encodes CASSEEGSYGYTF.

This clone was picked up one time. V usage is TRBV3-1 (or the pseudogene TRBV3-2) and J usage is TRBJ1-3, with 9 bases matching TRBD1. CDR3 length equals 16 residues. Germline V CDR1 and CDR2: LGHDT, YNNKEL (reference sequence). Trimming removed 4 bases from V and 0 bases from J; junction bases left unmatched: 4. DNA for the CDR3: TGTGCCAGCAGCCCCGGGACAGGGAGCTCTGGAAACACCATATATTTT. Its translation is CASSPGTGSSGNTIYF.

This clone was observed a handful of times. The chain is built from TRBV5-4 and TRBJ1-1; the D gene is possibly TRBD1 (6 bases). Per germline, CDR1 SGHNT and CDR2 YYREEE (reference sequence). The germline V and J ends were trimmed by 4 bases and 1 base, with 11 bases remaining between them. This CDR3 has 14 amino acids. CDR3 nucleotides: TGTGCCAGCAGCCCCAGGACAGAGAACACTGAAGCTTTCTTT. It codes for CASSPRTENTEAFF.

The V gene is TRBV7-8, the J gene TRBJ1-1, with D maybe TRBD1 (5 bases). The CDR3 is made up of 13 amino acids. From germline, CDR1 is SGHVS and CDR2 FQNEAQ. The germline V and J ends were trimmed by 2 bases and 5 bases, with 9 bases remaining between them. In DNA form, the CDR3 reads TGTGCCAGCAGCTTACAGGGAGGTACTGAAGCTTTCTTT. Translation gives CASSLQGGTEAFF.

The chain has TRBV18 and TRBJ2-7, with a tentative D call TRBD1 (7 bases). Per germline, CDR1 KGHSH and CDR2 LQKENI. The V and J ends lost 3 bases and 3 bases respectively, with 21 bases between them. The CDR3 is made up of 17 amino acids. The CDR3 sequence is CASSPNGGDSPFYEQYF. DNA of the CDR3: TGTGCCAGCTCACCTAACGGCGGGGACAGTCCCTTCTACGAGCAGTACTTC. The full variable domain, with the rest looked up from reference TRBV18 and TRBJ2-7, is NAGVMQNPRHLVRRRGQEARLRCSPMKGHSHVYWYRQLPEEGLKFMVYLQKENIIDESGMPKERFSAEFPKEGPSILRIQQVVRGDSAAYFCASSPNGGDSPFYEQYFGPGTRLTVT.

This clone has only a few counts. This chain uses TRBV5-1 with TRBJ2-5; 13 positions agree with TRBD2. CDR3 length: 16 amino acids. Losses at the gene ends were 2 bases for V and 5 bases for J; bases not matched to a gene: 6. Germline V gene sequence: CDR1 SGHRS, CDR2 YFSETQ. Here the CDR3 reads CASSFGTSGIRETQYF. The CDR3, as DNA: TGCGCCAGCAGCTTCGGGACTAGCGGGATCCGGGAGACCCAGTACTTC.

The V gene is TRBV10-3, the J gene TRBJ2-5; TRBD1 is a possible D gene (6 bases). V was cut by 4 bases and J by 2 bases, with 11 bases left in between. Germline V gene sequence: CDR1 ENHRY, CDR2 SYGVKD. This CDR3 is 14 amino acids long. CDR3 DNA sequence: TGTGCCATCAGTGCTGGACAGCCACAAGAGACCCAGTACTTC. Translation gives CAISAGQPQETQYF.

The rearrangement uses TRBV2 and TRBJ1-1; D perhaps matches TRBD1 (6 bases). The CDR3 has 12 residues. V lost 10 bases, J lost 3 bases, and 12 bases lay in between. CDR1 is SNHLY and CDR2 is FYNNEI in the germline V gene. The DNA for the CDR3 is TGTGCCACCCGGGACACCTACACTGAAGCTTTCTTT. This codes for CATRDTYTEAFF.

This clone was seen more than once but under ten times. The chain employs TRBV5-1 and TRBJ2-3; D is unclear. V was cut by 1 base and J by 2 bases, with 8 bases left in between. CDR3 length equals 14 residues. Germline-derived CDR1 and CDR2 are SGHRS and YFSETQ. CDR3 coding DNA: TGCGCCAGCAGCTTGACGGTAGACACAGATACGCAGTATTTT. The encoded protein is CASSLTVDTDTQYF.

The chain combines TRBV28 with TRBJ1-1; D is ambiguous. Germline lookup yields CDR1 MDHEN and CDR2 SYDVKM. This CDR3 contains 12 residues. Trimming removed 7 bases from V and 11 bases from J, with 17 bases in between. Here the CDR3 DNA reads TGTGCCAGCACTATGTCAGGAATGGCTGCTTTCTTT. It codes for CASTMSGMAAFF.

This clone was counted at least ten times. V gene TRBV5-1 combines with J gene TRBJ2-7; possible D gene TRBD1, 7 bases. Per germline, CDR1 SGHRS and CDR2 YFSETQ. The CDR3 length is 14 residues. V lost 5 bases, J lost 6 bases, and 18 bases lay in between. The CDR3 coding sequence is TGCGCCAGCAGGGGGGGACAGATACCTTCCGAGCAGTACTTC. Its translation: CASRGGQIPSEQYF.

The J gene is TRBJ1-1, the V gene TRBV5-1, with D unclear. The CDR3 contains 15 residues. CDR1 SGHRS and CDR2 YFSETQ come from the germline V gene. V lost 4 bases to trimming and J lost 6 bases, with 19 bases between them. CDR3 amino acids: CASSPREGYDAEAFF. In DNA form, the CDR3 reads TGCGCCAGCAGCCCTAGGGAGGGTTATGATGCTGAAGCTTTCTTT.

The V call is TRBV11-2, the J call TRBJ1-6; 7 positions agree with TRBD1. Trimming removed 0 bases from V and 7 bases from J; junction bases left unmatched: 12. The CDR3 runs 18 residues. The germline CDR1 and CDR2 sequences are SGHAT and FQNNGV. The CDR3 DNA is TGTGCCAGCAGCTTAGATCTAAAGAGGGGGCGCCGCAATTCACCCCTCCACTTT. This encodes CASSLDLKRGRRNSPLHF.

In this sample, this clone turned up once. This chain joins TRBV30 and TRBJ1-2; D gene unclear. Between the trimmed V and J ends, which lost 2 bases and 1 base, there was a span of 14 bases. CDR1 is GTSNPN, CDR2 SVGIG, per germline (reference sequence). This CDR3 comprises 15 residues. The CDR3: CAWSQQTIYNYGYTF. CDR3 sequence (DNA): TGTGCCTGGAGTCAACAAACGATATATAACTATGGCTACACCTTC.

J is TRBJ1-6 and V is TRBV30; no clear D. From germline, CDR1 is GTSNPN and CDR2 SVGIG (reference sequence). CDR3 length equals 13 residues. The CDR3 bases are TGTGCGCTAGGGAGCTCCTATAATTCACCCCTCCACTTT. Encoded protein: CALGSSYNSPLHF.

V and J are TRBV4-1 and TRBJ1-2; unclear D gene. The V end lost 0 bases, the J end lost 2 bases, and 7 bases lay between the germline ends. CDR3 size: 14 residues. CDR1 is MGHRA and CDR2 is YSYEKL in the germline V gene. This chain's CDR3 is CASSQETGNYGYTF. CDR3 sequence (DNA): TGCGCCAGCAGCCAAGAAACGGGGAACTATGGCTACACCTTC.

The rearrangement joins TRBV5-1 to TRBJ1-1; 8 nucleotides agree with TRBD1. V lost 2 bases and J lost 2; bases outside the gene matches: 5. The CDR3 is 15 residues long. CDR1 and CDR2 from the germline V gene are SGHRS and YFSETQ. This chain's CDR3 is CASSFSGGSNTEAFF. CDR3 nucleotide sequence: TGCGCCAGCAGCTTCTCAGGGGGCTCCAACACTGAAGCTTTCTTT.

The chain links TRBV3-1 (or the pseudogene TRBV3-2) to TRBJ2-5, with D tentatively TRBD2 (5 bases). CDR3 length: 15 amino acids. Trimming left V 1 base short and J 1 base short, with 10 bases between. Per germline, CDR1 LGHDT and CDR2 YNNKEL (reference sequence). The CDR3 spells CASSQGATTQETQYF. The CDR3 DNA is TGTGCCAGCAGCCAAGGCGCGACTACCCAAGAGACCCAGTACTTC.

This chain joins TRBV3-1 (or the pseudogene TRBV3-2) and TRBJ1-1; TRBD1 might be the D (5 bases). This CDR3 contains 15 residues. Germline CDR1 LGHDT, CDR2 YNNKEL (reference sequence). Trimming removed 0 bases from V and 1 base from J, with 9 bases in between. CDR3 loop: CASSQDGAANTEAFF. CDR3 DNA sequence: TGTGCCAGCAGCCAAGATGGGGCAGCGAACACTGAAGCTTTCTTT.

V gene TRBV2 combines with J gene TRBJ1-1; tentative D call: TRBD1 (5 bases). Germline V CDR1 and CDR2: SNHLY, FYNNEI. V shed 7 bases and J shed 0 bases, with 9 bases lying between them. This CDR3 is built from 13 residues. The CDR3 is CASMGGLNTEAFF. As DNA, the CDR3 is TGTGCCAGCATGGGGGGTCTGAACACTGAAGCTTTCTTT.

In this sample, this clone turned up once. The rearrangement uses TRBV3-1 (or the pseudogene TRBV3-2) and TRBJ1-2; 7 nucleotides match TRBD1. The CDR3 length is 15 residues. CDR1 is LGHDT and CDR2 is YNNKEL in the germline V gene (reference sequence). With 3 bases clipped from V and 8 bases from J, the junction kept 12 bases outside the gene matches. The CDR3 nucleotides are TGTGCCAGCAGCCACTCGACAGGGACCGGGGGAGGCTACACCTTC. This translates into CASSHSTGTGGGYTF.

The genes are TRBV24-1 and TRBJ1-2, with 10 nucleotides matching TRBD1. With V trimmed by 2 bases and J by 4 bases, 6 bases remained unmatched. The CDR3 covers 16 residues. Germline V CDR1 and CDR2: KGHDR, SFDVKD. This CDR3 reads CATSDSKTGGAYGYTF. In DNA form, the CDR3 reads TGTGCCACCAGTGATTCGAAGACAGGGGGCGCCTATGGCTACACCTTC.

The chain employs TRBV20-1 and TRBJ1-2, with TRBD1 matching 11 bases. With 3 bases clipped from V and 8 bases from J, the junction kept 8 bases outside the gene matches. The germline CDR1 and CDR2 sequences are DFQATT and SNEGSKA (reference sequence). This CDR3 spans 14 amino acids. The CDR3 DNA is TGCAGTGCTAGTCAAGGACAGGGGGCGGAAGGCTACACCTTC. Amino acids: CSASQGQGAEGYTF.

This chain connects TRBV30 to TRBJ1-5; D remains ambiguous. Trimming pared 1 base from V and 2 bases from J, leaving 9 bases between. The CDR3 loop spans 14 amino acids. Per germline, CDR1 GTSNPN and CDR2 SVGIG (reference sequence). CDR3 nucleotide sequence: TGTGCCTGGAGTGCGGGTTTGGGCAATCAGCCCCAGCATTTT. Translation: CAWSAGLGNQPQHF.

This clone was seen only once. This chain uses TRBV9 with TRBJ1-4, with D perhaps matching TRBD1 (5 bases). The CDR3 contains 15 residues. The V and J ends lost 0 bases and 3 bases respectively, with 9 bases between them. Germline loops: CDR1 SGDLS, CDR2 YYNGEE. The CDR3 sequence: CASSVAAGPNEKLFF. For the CDR3, the DNA is TGTGCCAGCAGCGTAGCTGCGGGACCTAATGAAAAACTGTTTTTT.

The V and J genes are TRBV20-1 and TRBJ1-2; D is possibly TRBD1 (5 bases). V was cut by 6 bases and J by 2 bases, with 7 bases left in between. The CDR3 length is 11 residues. From germline, CDR1 is DFQATT and CDR2 SNEGSKA (reference sequence). CDR3 in DNA: TGCAGTGCCGACAGAAACTATGGCTACACCTTC. Its protein product is CSADRNYGYTF.

The rearrangement joins TRBV5-1 to TRBJ2-2; 8 bases fit TRBD1. There are 16 residues in the CDR3. CDR1 and CDR2 (germline): SGHRS, YFSETQ. The V and J ends lost 3 bases and 3 bases, in that order; junction bases with no gene match: 7. The DNA of the CDR3 is TGCGCCAGCAGCTACCAGACAGGGGTGGACACCGGGGAGCTGTTTTTT. This translates into CASSYQTGVDTGELFF.